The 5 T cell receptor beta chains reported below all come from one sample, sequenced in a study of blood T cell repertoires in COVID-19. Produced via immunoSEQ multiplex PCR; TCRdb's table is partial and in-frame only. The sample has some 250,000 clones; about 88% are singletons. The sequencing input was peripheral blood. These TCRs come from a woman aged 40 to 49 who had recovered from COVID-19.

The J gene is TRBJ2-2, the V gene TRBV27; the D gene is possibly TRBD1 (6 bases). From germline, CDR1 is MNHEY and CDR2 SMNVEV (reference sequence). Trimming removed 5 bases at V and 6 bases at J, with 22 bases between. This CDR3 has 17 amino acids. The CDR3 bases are TGTGCCAGCAGTCCCCGGTTCGGGGCAGGGGAGTCCGGGGAGCTGTTTTTT. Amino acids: CASSPRFGAGESGELFF.

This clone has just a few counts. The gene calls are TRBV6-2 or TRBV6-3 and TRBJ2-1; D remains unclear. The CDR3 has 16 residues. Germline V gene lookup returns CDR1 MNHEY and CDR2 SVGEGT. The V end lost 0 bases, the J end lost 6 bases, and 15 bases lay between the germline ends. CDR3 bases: TGTGCCAGCAGTTACTCGGCACAGACCCATGCCAATGAGCAGTTCTTC. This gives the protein CASSYSAQTHANEQFF.

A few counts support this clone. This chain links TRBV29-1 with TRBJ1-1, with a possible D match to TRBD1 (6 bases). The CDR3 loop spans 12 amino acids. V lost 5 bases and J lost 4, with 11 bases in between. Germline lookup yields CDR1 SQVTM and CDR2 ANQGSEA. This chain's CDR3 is CSVRGARTEAFF. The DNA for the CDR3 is TGCAGCGTTCGGGGGGCGCGCACTGAAGCTTTCTTT.

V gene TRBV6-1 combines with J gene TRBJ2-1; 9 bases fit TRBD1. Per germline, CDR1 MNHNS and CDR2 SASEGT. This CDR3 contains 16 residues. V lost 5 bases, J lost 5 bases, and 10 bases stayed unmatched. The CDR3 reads CASSQGWDRVDNEQFF. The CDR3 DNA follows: TGTGCCAGCAGTCAAGGGTGGGACAGGGTCGACAATGAGCAGTTCTTC.

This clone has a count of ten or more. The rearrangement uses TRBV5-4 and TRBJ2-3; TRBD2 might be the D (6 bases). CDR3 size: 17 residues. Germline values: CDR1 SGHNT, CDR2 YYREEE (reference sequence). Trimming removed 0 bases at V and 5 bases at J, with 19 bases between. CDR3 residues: CASSLGAAGLGGDTQYF. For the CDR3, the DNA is TGTGCCAGCAGCTTGGGGGCAGCGGGCCTAGGCGGAGATACGCAGTATTTT.